These T cell receptor beta chains were read from a single sample in a study of PD-L1 blockade in urothelial cancer. Assay used: immunoSEQ multiplex PCR; TCRdb lists only in-frame clones, some missing. The sample consists of about 30,000 clones, approximately 87% of them appearing once. The sequencing used PBMCs, collected around atezolizumab (anti-PD-L1) treatment. The source is a man in his fifties or sixties with urothelial cancer. Both conserved end residues are part of each CDR3. Size is omitted from some rows. Given values are once, few, many or a class for expanded clones.

j_call clone_size v_call cdr3_aa
TRBJ1-5 - TRBV27 CASSPDRGGNQPQHF
TRBJ1-1 few TRBV4-3 CASSREGSTEAFF
TRBJ2-1 - TRBV7-9 CASSYSGGPSYNEQFF
TRBJ2-1 - TRBV4-1 CASSQDPVANEQFF
TRBJ2-7 - TRBV5-4 CASSNGGSYEQYF
TRBJ1-4 - TRBV15 CATSRDLNAYEKLFF
TRBJ2-3 - TRBV7-2 CASSLMRTDTQYF
TRBJ1-2 - TRBV29-1 CSAATGTGGIYGYTF
TRBJ2-1 - TRBV11-3 CASSLGSGGYNEQFF
TRBJ1-6 - TRBV11-2 CASSLRRQGAANSPLHF
TRBJ1-2 - TRBV11-2 CASSVDRGSYTF
TRBJ1-2 - TRBV6-1 CASSEGGKGYTF
TRBJ1-4 - TRBV28 CASSKLPGTQKSEKLFF
TRBJ2-2 - TRBV30 CAWRGGQGNTGELFF
TRBJ2-2 - TRBV9 CASREQGVHGELFF
TRBJ2-7 - TRBV19 CASSMTSGYEQYF
TRBJ2-1 - TRBV9 CASSAPSGEAFEQFF
TRBJ1-1 - TRBV19 CASSALLTRDTEAFF
TRBJ2-4 - TRBV18 CASSPYLEEGVLAKNIQYF
TRBJ2-3 - TRBV7-9 CASKSGREDLTQYF
TRBJ2-7 - TRBV5-6 CASSWTPVLSDEQYF
TRBJ2-7 - TRBV11-2 CASSLWASGGPFAYEQYF
TRBJ2-5 - TRBV10-1 CASSGTGEGQETQYF
TRBJ1-1 - TRBV28 CASSLGQGVWTEAFF
TRBJ2-2 - TRBV27 CASSRAGTGFPGELFF
TRBJ2-1 - TRBV6-6 CASSPPVRAQFF
TRBJ1-1 - TRBV5-4 CASSLGTGTEAFF
TRBJ1-1 - TRBV7-9 CASSPEGASTEAFF
TRBJ2-7 - TRBV6-6 CASSYSAADLGYEQYF
TRBJ2-7 - TRBV28 CASSLLGRGERQYF
TRBJ2-7 once TRBV11-3 CASSFQGLEEQYF
TRBJ2-4 once TRBV5-1 CASSFGTGGLRANIQYF
TRBJ2-1 - TRBV15 CATSRDIGAGGYNEQFF
TRBJ2-7 - TRBV11-2 CASSLASGGALAYEQYF
TRBJ2-2 - TRBV7-9 CASSPLYTGELFF
TRBJ2-2 once TRBV11-2 CASSLQGRRAGELFF
TRBJ2-5 - TRBV7-2 CASSLTSGRQETQYF
TRBJ2-2 - TRBV7-6 CASSFLAGENTGELFF
TRBJ2-1 - TRBV11-3 CASSERTSGYYNEQFF
TRBJ1-1 - TRBV2 CASLERRTTNTEAFF
TRBJ2-7 once TRBV6-1 CASSESRGSYEQYF
TRBJ2-1 - TRBV5-6 CASSEGQGEYNEQFF
TRBJ1-6 few TRBV30 CAWSPRTVVNSPLHF
TRBJ1-5 - TRBV4-1 CASSQEASNQPQHF
TRBJ2-3 once TRBV5-4 CASSLSGGHPTDTQYF
TRBJ1-4 - TRBV28 CASSLVTATNEKLFF
TRBJ2-3 - TRBV7-8 CASSFFGVRTDTQYF
TRBJ2-1 - TRBV5-1 CASSPLTSGSTINEQFF
TRBJ2-2 - TRBV5-6 CASSLGLALTGELFF
TRBJ1-3 - TRBV30 CAWSSLSGNTIYF
TRBJ1-4 - TRBV10-3 CAISEGGRGGEKLFF
TRBJ2-7 - TRBV19 CASSITGGSFMYEQYF
TRBJ1-1 - TRBV25-1 CASRETGELTEAFF
TRBJ1-5 few TRBV19 CATDRGSNQPQHF